A single sample gave rise to the 19 T cell receptor beta chains below, sequenced in a study of technical replicates of blood from a handful of donors. The assay was immunoSEQ multiplex PCR, and TCRdb's table has in-frame clones only and misses some. Here the sample spans about 59,000 clones, about 86% being singletons. The sequenced sample consisted of PBMCs. Receptors were obtained from a human donor in good health. Some clones in this sample may be carry-over from other donors' samples.

The V and J genes are TRBV7-2 and TRBJ2-5; 11 bases are a match to TRBD2. The CDR3 extends over 15 amino acids. Germline-derived CDR1 and CDR2 are SGHTA and FQGNSA. Unmatched junction bases numbered 3, after V lost 5 bases and J lost 1 base. As DNA, the CDR3 is TGTGCCAGCAGCGGCGGACTAGCGGGCCAAGAGACCCAGTACTTC. As protein: CASSGGLAGQETQYF.

This clone is a singleton in its sample. The chain has TRBV6-4 and TRBJ2-3; TRBD2 matches 14 bases. With V trimmed by 6 bases and J by 5 bases, 4 bases remained unmatched. Germline assignment: CDR1 MRHNA and CDR2 SNTAGT. This CDR3 is built from 15 residues. The CDR3 protein is CASSEGLAGGDTQYF. The CDR3 DNA sequence: TGTGCCAGCAGCGAAGGACTAGCGGGAGGAGATACGCAGTATTTT.

The V gene is TRBV2, the J gene TRBJ2-7, with 8 bases lining up with TRBD1. This CDR3 has 13 residues. V dropped 3 bases and J dropped 6; count of bases not matched to a gene: 4. CDR1 is SNHLY, CDR2 FYNNEI, per germline. CDR3 in DNA: TGTGCCAGCAGTGACGACAGGGGAGGCGAGCAGTACTTC. This encodes CASSDDRGGEQYF.

V usage is TRBV29-1 and J usage is TRBJ2-7; 9 bases fit TRBD1. Germline CDR1 and CDR2: SQVTM and ANQGSEA. The trim removed 4 bases at V and 0 bases at J, leaving 7 bases unmatched. The CDR3 has 15 residues. In DNA form, the CDR3 reads TGCAGCGTTGTTCAACCACAGGGGGCCTCCTACGAGCAGTACTTC. The encoded protein is CSVVQPQGASYEQYF.

This chain links TRBV5-1 with TRBJ2-7; possible D gene TRBD2, 6 bases. The V gene's germline CDR1 is SGHRS and CDR2 YFSETQ. The V gene lost 5 bases and the J gene lost 3 bases, with 15 bases spanning the gap. This CDR3 is built from 14 residues. Here the CDR3 DNA reads TGCGCCAGCAGACTGCGGGGTAGCGGCTACGAGCAGTACTTC. It translates to CASRLRGSGYEQYF.

The chain is built from TRBV12-5 and TRBJ2-7; 7 bases line up with TRBD2. The CDR3 spans 14 residues. V shed 5 bases and J 1 base; nucleotides not matched to a gene: 5. CDR1 and CDR2 from the germline V gene are LGHNT and FRNRAP. Written as DNA, the CDR3 is TGTGCTAGTGGTCCCCGCGGGGGTTCCTACGAGCAGTACTTC. It is translated as CASGPRGGSYEQYF.

The gene calls are TRBV21-1 and TRBJ2-1; TRBD1, the D gene given by the table, was not confirmed from the DNA. TRBV21-1 is a pseudogene segment. The CDR3 is 12 residues long. CDR3 nucleotides: TGTGCCAGCAGCTTTTGGTCCGGACAGAATTTCTTC. This translates into CASSFWSGQNFF.

The rearrangement joins TRBV11-1 to TRBJ2-1, with 7 bases that match TRBD2. The V segment lost 5 bases and the J segment 9 bases; nucleotides outside the gene matches: 13. The germline CDR1 and CDR2 sequences are SGHAT and FQDESV (reference sequence). CDR3 length equals 15 residues. In DNA, the CDR3 is TGTGCCAGCAGCCCAAGACGGACTAGGGCACCTGAGCAGTTCTTC. It is translated as CASSPRRTRAPEQFF.

For this clone: The sample has other DNA sequences that encode this CDR3 too. The chain uses TRBV7-9 and TRBJ1-2; D possibly corresponds to TRBD1 (6 bases). With 5 bases removed from V and 8 bases from J, the gap between germline ends came to 12 bases. CDR3 length: 12 residues. The V gene's germline CDR1 is SEHNR and CDR2 FQNEAQ (reference sequence). This CDR3 is CASSPETGGYTF. The DNA for the CDR3 is TGTGCCAGCAGCCCGGAGACAGGAGGCTACACCTTC.

This clone was recorded only once. The chain recombines TRBV7-2 with TRBJ2-5; maybe TRBD2 (5 bases). Germline CDR1 SGHTA, CDR2 FQGNSA. The CDR3 spans 13 residues. With 7 bases removed from V and 5 bases from J, the gap between germline ends came to 14 bases. CDR3 nucleotide sequence: TGTGCCAGCACCTTGGATAGAGGGGAGACCCAGTACTTC. Translating it yields CASTLDRGETQYF.

This rearrangement joins TRBV28 to TRBJ2-1; 8 bases agree with TRBD2. The germline CDR1 and CDR2 sequences are MDHEN and SYDVKM. The CDR3 length is 14 residues. The trim removed 5 bases at V and 6 bases at J, leaving 6 bases unmatched. The CDR3 nucleotides read TGTGCCAGCAGTGAGGGCGGGGGGCCCAATGAGCAGTTCTTC. This encodes CASSEGGGPNEQFF.

The chain has TRBV15 and TRBJ2-5; D may be TRBD2 (6 bases). Germline lookup yields CDR1 LNHNV and CDR2 YYDKDF (reference sequence). The CDR3 loop spans 16 amino acids. V was cut by 3 bases and J by 4 bases, with 18 bases left in between. CDR3 residues: CATSRTPPGGGETQYF. CDR3 nucleotides: TGTGCCACCAGCAGGACCCCCCCCGGGGGTGGAGAGACCCAGTACTTC.

The chain employs TRBV9 and TRBJ1-1; D gene uncertain. CDR1 SGDLS and CDR2 YYNGEE come from the germline V gene. The CDR3 contains 16 residues. Trimming stripped 0 bases from V and 0 bases from J, with 12 bases between. This chain's CDR3 is CASSVADFPMNTEAFF. The CDR3, as DNA: TGTGCCAGCAGCGTAGCAGATTTCCCGATGAACACTGAAGCTTTCTTT. The full variable domain, in which reference TRBV9 and TRBJ1-1 provide the parts outside the CDR3, is DSGVTQTPKHLITATGQRVTLRCSPRSGDLSVYWYQQSLDQGLQFLIQYYNGEERAKGNILERFSAQQFPDLHSELNLSSLELGDSALYFCASSVADFPMNTEAFFGQGTRLTVV.

The chain links TRBV10-1 to TRBJ2-3, with D unclear. This CDR3 region has 14 residues. Trimming stripped 3 bases from V and 6 bases from J, with 13 bases between. Germline assignment: CDR1 WNHNN and CDR2 SYGVQD (reference sequence). The DNA of the CDR3 is TGCGCCAGCAGTGAAAAGACTGCCCTTGATACGCAGTATTTT. Its translation: CASSEKTALDTQYF.

The chain joins TRBV11-2 to TRBJ2-1, with 7 bases fitting TRBD1. Germline CDR1 reads SGHAT; CDR2 reads FQNNGV. V trimming: 8 bases; J trimming: 7 bases; junction bases outside the gene matches: 11. The CDR3 extends over 14 amino acids. DNA of the CDR3: TGTGCCAGCGCGGCGAGGGGGCCTGGAAATGAGCAGTTCTTC. This sequence encodes CASAARGPGNEQFF. Full variable domain (remainder filled in from reference TRBV11-2 and TRBJ2-1): EAGVAQSPRYKIIEKRQSVAFWCNPISGHATLYWYQQILGQGPKLLIQFQNNGVVDDSQLPKDRFSAERLKGVDSTLKIQPAKLEDSAVYLCASAARGPGNEQFFGPGTRLTVL.

This chain connects TRBV5-4 to TRBJ2-2; TRBD2 is a possible D gene (7 bases). The CDR3 contains 15 residues. The ends were cut back, 0 bases at V and 5 bases at J, with 11 bases in the middle. CDR1 is SGHNT and CDR2 is YYREEE in the germline V gene (reference sequence). The CDR3 nucleotides read TGTGCCAGCAGCTTGGAGGGGGGGAAAACCGGGGAGCTGTTTTTT. Protein product: CASSLEGGKTGELFF.

The gene calls are TRBV7-2 and TRBJ1-6, with D perhaps TRBD1 (6 bases). V lost 6 bases, J lost 6 bases, and 15 bases lay in between. Germline V CDR1 and CDR2: SGHTA, FQGNSA. The CDR3 loop spans 15 amino acids. CDR3 bases: TGTGCCAGCAGAGAGCCGGCCAGGGGTAATTCACCCCTCCACTTT. Translation gives CASREPARGNSPLHF.

The V and J genes are TRBV10-1 and TRBJ1-1; the D is unclear. The germline V gene has CDR1 WNHNN and CDR2 SYGVQD (reference sequence). The CDR3 consists of 11 residues. V was shortened by 8 bases and J by 3 bases, with 7 bases between the two germline ends. The CDR3 DNA reads as TGCGCCAGCCATCGGGACACTGAAGCTTTCTTT. Its translation: CASHRDTEAFF.

The chain couples TRBV6-1 to TRBJ1-3; no firm D call. This CDR3 has 16 amino acids. CDR1 is MNHNS, CDR2 SASEGT, per germline. The ends were cut back, 0 bases at V and 0 bases at J, with 9 bases in the middle. CDR3: CASSEAGRHSGNTIYF. The CDR3 DNA reads as TGTGCCAGCAGTGAAGCAGGCAGGCACTCTGGAAACACCATATATTTT.